The rows below give T cell receptor beta chains drawn from one sample of a study of T cell repertoires in cytomegalovirus infection. In TCRdb, the reads were re-called with MiXCR into one record per CDR3 protein. Seen here are 95,000 to 120,000 distinct CDR3 sequences, 30% to 35% observed once, and the top ten hold 41%. Which antigens these TCRs recognize remains unknown. The sample in question was CD8+ T cells from cultured PBMCs, obtained from culture after CMV antigen stimulation. The receptors were gathered from a human donor in good health (CMV status not recorded). Some clones in this sample may be carry-over from other donors' samples. Each CDR3 is given with its conserved first and last residue. D genes are given only for firm matches. Expanded clones get a size class; other rows say once, few or many, or leave the size out.

CDR3aa: CASSYIGQPQHF; CDR3nt: TGTGCCAGCAGTTACATTGGTCAGCCCCAGCATTTT; abundance: -; j_gene: TRBJ1-5; v_gene: TRBV6-5; d_gene: -
CDR3aa: CASSLYSGQGTNQPQHF; CDR3nt: TGTGCCAGCAGCTTATATTCAGGACAGGGGACCAATCAGCCCCAGCATTTT; abundance: once; j_gene: TRBJ1-5; v_gene: TRBV7-6; d_gene: TRBD1
CDR3aa: CASTQGTGGTIYF; CDR3nt: TGTGCCAGCACCCAAGGTACCGGCGGCACCATATATTTT; abundance: few; j_gene: TRBJ1-3; v_gene: TRBV2; d_gene: -
CDR3aa: CASSISPFMNTEAFF; CDR3nt: TGTGCCAGTAGTATTTCCCCCTTCATGAACACTGAAGCTTTCTTT; abundance: -; j_gene: TRBJ1-1; v_gene: TRBV19; d_gene: -
CDR3aa: CASSRTAGGPVETQYF; CDR3nt: TGTGCCAGCAGTCGGACAGCGGGGGGGCCGGTAGAGACCCAGTACTTC; abundance: -; j_gene: TRBJ2-5; v_gene: TRBV6-1; d_gene: TRBD2
CDR3aa: CASSSFLRAADNEQFF; CDR3nt: TGTGCCAGCAGCTCTTTTCTTCGGGCAGCAGACAATGAGCAGTTCTTC; abundance: few; j_gene: TRBJ2-1; v_gene: TRBV12-3/TRBV12-4; d_gene: -
CDR3aa: CASSLGQGAIYEQYF; CDR3nt: TGTGCCAGCAGCCTGGGACAGGGGGCTATCTACGAGCAGTACTTC; abundance: once; j_gene: TRBJ2-7; v_gene: TRBV11-2; d_gene: TRBD1
CDR3aa: CASSSGTGLIYGYTF; CDR3nt: TGTGCCAGCAGTTCCGGGACAGGCTTAATCTATGGCTACACCTTC; abundance: few; j_gene: TRBJ1-2; v_gene: TRBV12-3/TRBV12-4; d_gene: TRBD1
CDR3aa: CASAQGVGQETQYF; CDR3nt: TGTGCCAGCGCACAGGGCGTAGGGCAGGAGACCCAGTACTTC; abundance: -; j_gene: TRBJ2-5; v_gene: TRBV3-1; d_gene: -
CDR3aa: CASSSSLANEQFF; CDR3nt: TGTGCCAGCAGCTCAAGTCTAGCGAATGAGCAGTTCTTC; abundance: -; j_gene: TRBJ2-1; v_gene: TRBV5-4; d_gene: -
CDR3aa: CASSPFQSYTDTQYF; CDR3nt: TGCGCCAGCAGCCCATTTCAGAGTTACACAGATACGCAGTATTTT; abundance: -; j_gene: TRBJ2-3; v_gene: TRBV5-1; d_gene: -
CDR3aa: CASSFGRISLGGYTF; CDR3nt: TGTGCCAGCAGTTTCGGCAGGATTTCTCTTGGTGGCTACACCTTC; abundance: few; j_gene: TRBJ1-2; v_gene: TRBV28; d_gene: -
CDR3aa: CASSLSGQGPYEQYF; CDR3nt: TGTGCCAGCAGCTTATCGGGACAGGGTCCCTACGAGCAGTACTTC; abundance: few; j_gene: TRBJ2-7; v_gene: TRBV7-6; d_gene: TRBD1
CDR3aa: CASSDPGQDTGELFF; CDR3nt: TGTGCCAGCAGTGACCCGGGACAGGACACCGGGGAGCTGTTTTTT; abundance: -; j_gene: TRBJ2-2; v_gene: TRBV2; d_gene: TRBD1
CDR3aa: CASSTTQDRETQYF; CDR3nt: TGTGCCAGCAGTACCACACAGGATAGAGAGACCCAGTACTTC; abundance: -; j_gene: TRBJ2-5; v_gene: TRBV27; d_gene: -
CDR3aa: CASSLGGGGSGYQPQHF; CDR3nt: TGTGCCAGCAGCTTAGGGGGGGGGGGATCAGGATACCAGCCCCAGCATTTT; abundance: -; j_gene: TRBJ1-5; v_gene: TRBV7-9; d_gene: -
CDR3aa: CASVGRANTEAFF; CDR3nt: TGTGCCAGTGTCGGCAGAGCGAACACTGAAGCTTTCTTT; abundance: -; j_gene: TRBJ1-1; v_gene: TRBV19; d_gene: -
CDR3aa: CASSDRTVVSYEQYF; CDR3nt: TGTGCCAGCAGTGACAGGACGGTTGTTTCCTACGAGCAGTACTTC; abundance: few; j_gene: TRBJ2-7; v_gene: TRBV6-1; d_gene: -
CDR3aa: CASSLRTPRDTQYF; CDR3nt: TGTGCCAGTAGTCTTAGGACACCCCGAGATACGCAGTATTTT; abundance: -; j_gene: TRBJ2-3; v_gene: TRBV19; d_gene: -
CDR3aa: CASSPVQGALDSPLHF; CDR3nt: TGTGCCAGCAGTCCGGTCCAGGGGGCGCTGGATTCACCCCTCCACTTT; abundance: -; j_gene: TRBJ1-6; v_gene: TRBV27; d_gene: TRBD1
CDR3aa: CASRRGTLEQYF; CDR3nt: TGTGCCAGCCGCAGGGGGACCCTCGAGCAGTACTTC; abundance: -; j_gene: TRBJ2-7; v_gene: TRBV12-3/TRBV12-4; d_gene: TRBD1
CDR3aa: CASSHSGGGAYGYTF; CDR3nt: TGTGCCAGCAGCCACAGCGGGGGAGGGGCCTATGGCTACACCTTC; abundance: many; j_gene: TRBJ1-2; v_gene: TRBV7-2; d_gene: -
CDR3aa: CASSFTVGSPNQPQHF; CDR3nt: TGTGCCAGCAGTTTTACCGTGGGGAGTCCCAATCAGCCCCAGCATTTT; abundance: many; j_gene: TRBJ1-5; v_gene: TRBV28; d_gene: -
CDR3aa: CASSLEGGNQPQHF; CDR3nt: TGTGCCAGCAGCTTGGAAGGGGGCAATCAGCCCCAGCATTTT; abundance: -; j_gene: TRBJ1-5; v_gene: TRBV5-5; d_gene: -
CDR3aa: CSFRGPTYNEQFF; CDR3nt: TGCAGTTTTAGGGGGCCCACCTACAATGAGCAGTTCTTC; abundance: -; j_gene: TRBJ2-1; v_gene: TRBV20-1; d_gene: TRBD1
CDR3aa: CASSYEGVQPQHF; CDR3nt: TGTGCCAGCAGTTACGAGGGAGTTCAGCCCCAGCATTTT; abundance: -; j_gene: TRBJ1-5; v_gene: TRBV6-2/TRBV6-3; d_gene: -
CDR3aa: CSARGGTGNYGYTF; CDR3nt: TGCAGTGCGAGAGGGGGGACGGGTAACTATGGCTACACCTTC; abundance: -; j_gene: TRBJ1-2; v_gene: TRBV20-1; d_gene: -
CDR3aa: CASSVDRGGNSPLHF; CDR3nt: TGTGCCAGCAGCGTAGACAGGGGGGGGAATTCACCCCTCCACTTT; abundance: -; j_gene: TRBJ1-6; v_gene: TRBV9; d_gene: TRBD1